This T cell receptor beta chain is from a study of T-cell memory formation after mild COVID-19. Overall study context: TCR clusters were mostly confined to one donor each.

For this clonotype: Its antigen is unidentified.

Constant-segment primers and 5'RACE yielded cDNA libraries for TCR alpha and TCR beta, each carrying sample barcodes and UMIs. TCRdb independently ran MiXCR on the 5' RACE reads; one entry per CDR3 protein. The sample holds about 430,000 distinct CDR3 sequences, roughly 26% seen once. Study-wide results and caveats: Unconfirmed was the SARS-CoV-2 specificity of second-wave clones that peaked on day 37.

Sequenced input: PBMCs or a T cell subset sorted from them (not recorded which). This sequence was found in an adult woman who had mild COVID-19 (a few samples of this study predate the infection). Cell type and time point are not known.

The CDR3 DNA reads TGTGCCAGCAGTTACTCGGGACTGCGCACAGATACGCAGTATTTT. It encodes CASSYSGLRTDTQYF. The chain carries TRBV6-5 and TRBJ2-3, with a tentative D call TRBD2 (6 bases). V gave up 0 bases and J gave up 1 base, with 8 bases separating them. Germline V gene sequence: CDR1 MNHEY, CDR2 SVGAGI. This CDR3 has 15 residues.